A selection of T cell receptor beta chains follows, all from one sample in a study of shared clonotypes between healthy human individuals. Assay used: immunoSEQ multiplex PCR; TCRdb lists only in-frame clones, some missing. The sample lists approximately 500,000 clones; roughly 80% were seen once. The sequenced sample consisted of PBMCs. The receptor set was obtained from a woman aged 40-49 years in good health. Some clones in this sample may be carry-over from other donors' samples. The conserved cysteine and the conserved F or W are not part of the CDR3 here.

J | V | CDR3
TRBJ2-3 | TRBV20-1 | SATDSSTQY
TRBJ2-3 | TRBV27 | ASSFRREADTQY
TRBJ2-2 | TRBV7-3 | ASSDNRQGRTGELF
TRBJ1-2 | TRBV5-1 | ASSENTGTGQKGYT
TRBJ2-3 | TRBV5-1 | ASSTSPPGQGFTDTQY
TRBJ2-4 | TRBV4-1 | ASSQPRRGTKNIQY
TRBJ2-7 | TRBV11-2 | ASSHSGRGEQY
TRBJ2-7 | TRBV30 | AWGQQYEQY
TRBJ2-3 | TRBV28 | ASSLLAGGYYTDTQY
TRBJ2-5 | TRBV29-1 | SVDRVWGPQETQY
TRBJ2-7 | TRBV27 | ASSQGTFPYEQY
TRBJ2-7 | TRBV9 | ASSPSGTRSYEQY
TRBJ2-7 | TRBV2 | ASSETVGTYEQY
TRBJ2-3 | TRBV4-1 | ASSQDPGQLTDTQY
TRBJ2-7 | TRBV25-1 | ASSGAHPYEQY